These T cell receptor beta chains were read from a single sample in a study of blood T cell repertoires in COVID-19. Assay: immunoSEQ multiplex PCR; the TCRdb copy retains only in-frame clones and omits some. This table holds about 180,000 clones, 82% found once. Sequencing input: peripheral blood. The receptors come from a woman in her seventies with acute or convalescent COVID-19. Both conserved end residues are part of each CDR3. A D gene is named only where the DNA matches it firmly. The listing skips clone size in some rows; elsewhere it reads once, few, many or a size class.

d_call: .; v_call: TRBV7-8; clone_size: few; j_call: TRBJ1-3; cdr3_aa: CASSLGQGVSGNTIYF; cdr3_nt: TGTGCCAGCAGCTTAGGTCAGGGCGTCTCTGGAAACACCATATATTTT
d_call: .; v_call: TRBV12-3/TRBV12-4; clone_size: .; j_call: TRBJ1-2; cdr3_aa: CASRAGDYGYTF; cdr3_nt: TGTGCCAGCAGAGCGGGGGACTATGGCTACACCTTC
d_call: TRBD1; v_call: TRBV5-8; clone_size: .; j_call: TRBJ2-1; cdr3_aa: CASSFRDRINNEQFF; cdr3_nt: TGTGCCAGCAGCTTCCGGGACAGGATTAACAATGAGCAGTTCTTC
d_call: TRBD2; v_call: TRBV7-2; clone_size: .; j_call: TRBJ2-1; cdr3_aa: CASSSPEREYKFF; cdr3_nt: TGTGCCAGCAGCTCCCCAGAGCGGGAGTACAAGTTCTTC
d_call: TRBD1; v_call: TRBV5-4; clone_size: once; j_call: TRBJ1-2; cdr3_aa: CASSFPAGGRYGYTF; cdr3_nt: TGTGCCAGCAGCTTCCCGGCAGGGGGCCGCTATGGCTACACCTTC
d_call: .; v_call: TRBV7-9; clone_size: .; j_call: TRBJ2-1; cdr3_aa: CASSLLDRGLQGAEQFF; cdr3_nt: TGTGCCAGCAGCTTATTGGACCGAGGTCTCCAAGGGGCTGAGCAGTTCTTC
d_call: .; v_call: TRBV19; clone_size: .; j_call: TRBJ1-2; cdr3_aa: CASSIGGGSYGYTF; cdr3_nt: TGTGCCAGTAGTATAGGAGGGGGAAGCTATGGCTACACCTTC
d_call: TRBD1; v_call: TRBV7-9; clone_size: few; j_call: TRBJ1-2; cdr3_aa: CASSLWDSRYTF; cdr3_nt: TGTGCCAGCAGCTTATGGGACAGCCGCTACACCTTC
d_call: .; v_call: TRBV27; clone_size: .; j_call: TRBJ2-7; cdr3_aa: CASSLSGTKYYEQYF; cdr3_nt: TGTGCCAGCAGTTTATCGGGCACCAAGTACTACGAGCAGTACTTC
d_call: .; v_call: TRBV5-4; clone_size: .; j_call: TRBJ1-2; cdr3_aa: CASSLYGEGLSGYTF; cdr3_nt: TGTGCCAGCAGCTTGTACGGGGAGGGGTTGAGTGGCTACACCTTC
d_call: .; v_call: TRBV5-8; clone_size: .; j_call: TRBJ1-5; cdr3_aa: CASSLGPQGQPQHF; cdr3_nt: TGTGCCAGCAGCTTGGGACCCCAGGGGCAGCCCCAGCATTTT
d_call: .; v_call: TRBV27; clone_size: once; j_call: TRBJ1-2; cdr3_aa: CASGFPGHPWRGYTF; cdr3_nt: TGTGCCAGCGGATTTCCCGGACACCCTTGGAGAGGCTACACCTTC
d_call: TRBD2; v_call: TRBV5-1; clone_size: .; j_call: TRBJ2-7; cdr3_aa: CASRLAGGNYEQYF; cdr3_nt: TGCGCCAGCAGACTAGCGGGGGGAAACTACGAGCAGTACTTC
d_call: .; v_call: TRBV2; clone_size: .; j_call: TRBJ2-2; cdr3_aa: CASSEQAAPNTGELFF; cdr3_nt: TGTGCCAGCAGTGAGCAAGCGGCCCCGAACACCGGGGAGCTGTTTTTT
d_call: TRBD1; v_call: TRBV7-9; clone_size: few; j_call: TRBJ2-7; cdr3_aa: CASSPTGGIGEQYF; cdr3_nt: TGTGCCAGCAGCCCGACAGGGGGCATCGGCGAGCAGTACTTC
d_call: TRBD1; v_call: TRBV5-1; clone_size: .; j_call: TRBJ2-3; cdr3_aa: CASSLVGDRSTDTQYF; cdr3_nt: TGCGCCAGCAGCTTGGTAGGGGACAGGTCCACAGATACGCAGTATTTT
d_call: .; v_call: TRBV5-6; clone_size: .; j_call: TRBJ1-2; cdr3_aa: CASSPKGREVNYGYTF; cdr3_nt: TGTGCCAGCAGCCCTAAGGGTCGGGAAGTTAACTATGGCTACACCTTC
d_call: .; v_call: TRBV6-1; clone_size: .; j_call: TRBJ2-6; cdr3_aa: CASSEDRASGANVLTF; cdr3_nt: TGTGCCAGCAGTGAAGACAGGGCCTCTGGGGCCAACGTCCTGACTTTC
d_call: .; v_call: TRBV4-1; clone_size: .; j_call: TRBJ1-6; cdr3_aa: CASSQEFPRGRSPLHF; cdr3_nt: TGCGCCAGCAGCCAAGAGTTTCCCAGGGGACGTTCACCCCTCCACTTT
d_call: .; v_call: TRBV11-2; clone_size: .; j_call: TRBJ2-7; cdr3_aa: CASSLEGLGSYEQYF; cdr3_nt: TGTGCCAGCAGCTTAGAGGGGCTCGGCTCCTACGAGCAGTACTTC
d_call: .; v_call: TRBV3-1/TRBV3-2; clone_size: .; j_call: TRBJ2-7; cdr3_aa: CASSHANRVSEQYF; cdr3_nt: TGTGCCAGCAGCCACGCTAACAGGGTCTCCGAGCAGTACTTC
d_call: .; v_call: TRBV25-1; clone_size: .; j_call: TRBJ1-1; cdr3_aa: CASSDRRGGNTEAFF; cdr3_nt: TGTGCCAGCAGTGACCGCCGGGGGGGGAACACTGAAGCTTTCTTT
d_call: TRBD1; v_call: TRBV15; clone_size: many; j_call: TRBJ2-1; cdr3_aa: CATSRDLTGEQFF; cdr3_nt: TGTGCCACCAGCAGAGATTTGACAGGGGAGCAGTTCTTC